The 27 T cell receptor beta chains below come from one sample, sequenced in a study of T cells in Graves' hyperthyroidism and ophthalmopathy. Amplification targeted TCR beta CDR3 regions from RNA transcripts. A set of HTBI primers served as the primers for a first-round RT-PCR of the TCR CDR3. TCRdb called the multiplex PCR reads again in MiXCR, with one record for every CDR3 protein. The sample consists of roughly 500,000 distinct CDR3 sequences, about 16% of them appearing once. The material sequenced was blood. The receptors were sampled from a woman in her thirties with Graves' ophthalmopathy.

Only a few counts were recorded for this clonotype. The DNA of the CDR3 is TGTGCCAGCAGCCTCCAACGGCAGGGTGTGTCGGCCGCCGGGGCCAACGTCCTGACTTTC. Translated: CASSLQRQGVSAAGANVLTF. This chain joins TRBV13 and TRBJ2-6; tentatively, D is TRBD1 (5 bases). V lost 5 bases to trimming and J lost 4 bases, with 27 bases between them. From germline, CDR1 is PRHDT and CDR2 FYEKMQ (reference sequence). There are 20 residues in the CDR3.

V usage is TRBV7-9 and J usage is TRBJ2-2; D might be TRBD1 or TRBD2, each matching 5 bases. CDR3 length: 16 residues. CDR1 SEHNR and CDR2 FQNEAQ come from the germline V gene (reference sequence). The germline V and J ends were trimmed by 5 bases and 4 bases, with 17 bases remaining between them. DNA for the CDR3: TGTGCCAGCAGCGAGGTGTCAACTAGGGGCACCGGGGAGCTGTTTTTT. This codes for CASSEVSTRGTGELFF.

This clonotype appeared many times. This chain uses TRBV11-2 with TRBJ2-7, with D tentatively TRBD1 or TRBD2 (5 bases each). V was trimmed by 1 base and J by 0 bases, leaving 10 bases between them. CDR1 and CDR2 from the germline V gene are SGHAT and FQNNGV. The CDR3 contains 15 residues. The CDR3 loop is CASSLVGDHSYEQYF. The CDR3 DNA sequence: TGTGCCAGCAGCTTAGTAGGGGACCACTCCTACGAGCAGTACTTC.

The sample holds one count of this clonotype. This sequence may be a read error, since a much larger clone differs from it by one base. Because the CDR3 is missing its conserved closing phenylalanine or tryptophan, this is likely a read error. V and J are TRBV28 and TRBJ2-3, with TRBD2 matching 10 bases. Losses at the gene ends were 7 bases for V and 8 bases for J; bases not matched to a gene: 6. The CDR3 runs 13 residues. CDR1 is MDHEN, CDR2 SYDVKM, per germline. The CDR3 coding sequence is TGTGCCAGCACCTGGGCTAGCGGGAGTACGCAGTATCTT. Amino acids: CASTWASGSTQYL.

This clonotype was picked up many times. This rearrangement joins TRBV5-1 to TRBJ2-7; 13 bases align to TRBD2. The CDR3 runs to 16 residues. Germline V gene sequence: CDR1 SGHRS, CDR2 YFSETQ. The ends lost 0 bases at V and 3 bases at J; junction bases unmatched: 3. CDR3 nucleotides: TGCGCCAGCAGCTTGGATGGACTAGCGGGAGACTACGAGCAGTACTTC. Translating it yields CASSLDGLAGDYEQYF.

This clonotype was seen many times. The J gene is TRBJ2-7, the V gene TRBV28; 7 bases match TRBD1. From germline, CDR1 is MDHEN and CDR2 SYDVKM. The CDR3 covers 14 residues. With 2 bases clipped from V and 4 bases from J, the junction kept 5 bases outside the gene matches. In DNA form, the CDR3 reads TGTGCCAGCAGTTTAGGACAGGCGCAATACGAGCAGTACTTC. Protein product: CASSLGQAQYEQYF.

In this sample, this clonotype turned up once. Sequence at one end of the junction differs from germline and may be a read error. The CDR3 reads CASSLAGGLEETQYF. Written as DNA, the CDR3 is TGTGCCAGCAGCCTAGCGGGAGGGCTTGAAGAGACCCAGTACTTC. The V and J genes are TRBV7-9 and TRBJ2-5, with 12 bases that match TRBD2. Germline lookup yields CDR1 SEHNR and CDR2 FQNEAQ (reference sequence). There are 15 residues in the CDR3.

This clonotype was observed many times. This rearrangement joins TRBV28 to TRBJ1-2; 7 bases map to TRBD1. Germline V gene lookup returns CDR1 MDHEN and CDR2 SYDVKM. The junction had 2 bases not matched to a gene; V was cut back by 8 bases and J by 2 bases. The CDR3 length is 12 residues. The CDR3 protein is CASARGNYGYTF. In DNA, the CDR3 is TGTGCCAGCGCCAGGGGGAACTATGGCTACACCTTC.

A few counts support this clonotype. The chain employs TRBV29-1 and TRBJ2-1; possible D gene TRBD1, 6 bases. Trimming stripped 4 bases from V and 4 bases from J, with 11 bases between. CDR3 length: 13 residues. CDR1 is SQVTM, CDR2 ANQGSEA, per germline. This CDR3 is CSVVRRGYNEQFF. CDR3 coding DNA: TGCAGCGTTGTCAGAAGGGGGTACAATGAGCAGTTCTTC.

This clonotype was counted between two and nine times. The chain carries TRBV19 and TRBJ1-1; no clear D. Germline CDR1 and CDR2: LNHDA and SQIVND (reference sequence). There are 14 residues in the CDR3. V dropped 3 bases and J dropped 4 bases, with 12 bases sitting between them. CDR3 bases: TGTGCCAGTAGTATTACGGAGGGAACCACTGAAGCTTTCTTT. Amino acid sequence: CASSITEGTTEAFF.

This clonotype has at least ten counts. The CDR3 sequence: CASSLVLAGSGDEQFF. The DNA of the CDR3 is TGCGCCAGCAGCTTGGTACTAGCGGGCTCAGGAGATGAGCAGTTCTTC. The chain uses TRBV5-1 and TRBJ2-1; 9 bases line up with TRBD2. Germline V gene lookup returns CDR1 SGHRS and CDR2 YFSETQ. CDR3 length: 16 amino acids. The V and J ends lost 0 bases and 8 bases, in that order; junction bases with no gene match: 9. The whole variable domain, remainder taken from reference TRBV5-1 and TRBJ2-1, is KAGVTQTPRYLIKTRGQQVTLSCSPISGHRSVSWYQQTPGQGLQFLFEYFSETQRNKGNFPGRFSGRQFSNSRSEMNVSTLELGDSALYLCASSLVLAGSGDEQFFGPGTRLTVL.

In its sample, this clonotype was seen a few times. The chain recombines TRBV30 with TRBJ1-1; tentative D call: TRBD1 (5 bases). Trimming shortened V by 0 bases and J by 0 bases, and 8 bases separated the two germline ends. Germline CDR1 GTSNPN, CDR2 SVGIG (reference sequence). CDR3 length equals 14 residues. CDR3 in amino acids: CAWSVGTVNTEAFF. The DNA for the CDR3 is TGTGCCTGGAGTGTAGGGACGGTGAACACTGAAGCTTTCTTT.

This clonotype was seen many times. The CDR3: CASSPVGGENTQYF. DNA of the CDR3: TGTGCCAGCAGCCCCGTGGGGGGGGAGAATACGCAGTATTTT. The rearrangement links TRBV5-4 to TRBJ2-3; 7 bases fit TRBD2. CDR3 length equals 14 residues. The germline V gene has CDR1 SGHNT and CDR2 YYREEE (reference sequence). Trimming removed 4 bases from V and 7 bases from J; junction bases left unmatched: 9. Full variable domain (missing parts from reference TRBV5-4 and TRBJ2-3): ETGVTQSPTHLIKTRGQQVTLRCSSQSGHNTVSWYQQALGQGPQFIFQYYREEENGRGNFPPRFSGLQFPNYSSELNVNALELDDSALYLCASSPVGGENTQYFGPGTRLTVL.

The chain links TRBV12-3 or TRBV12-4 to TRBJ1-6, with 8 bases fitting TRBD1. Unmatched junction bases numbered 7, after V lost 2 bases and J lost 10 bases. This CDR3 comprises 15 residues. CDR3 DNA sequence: TGTGCCAGCAGTTTAAACGGACAGGGAATGTCACCCCTCCACTTT. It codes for CASSLNGQGMSPLHF.

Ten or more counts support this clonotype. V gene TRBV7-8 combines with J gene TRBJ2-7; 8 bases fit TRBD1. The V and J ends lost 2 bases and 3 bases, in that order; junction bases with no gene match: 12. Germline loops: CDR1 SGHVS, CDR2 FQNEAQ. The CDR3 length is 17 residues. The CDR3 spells CASSLNPRQGSFYEQYF. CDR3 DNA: TGTGCCAGCAGCTTAAATCCGCGACAGGGGAGTTTCTACGAGCAGTACTTC. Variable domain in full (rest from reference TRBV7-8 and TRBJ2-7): GAGVSQSPRYKVAKRGQDVALRCDPISGHVSLFWYQQALGQGPEFLTYFQNEAQLDKSGLPSDRFFAERPEGSVSTLKIQRTQQEDSAVYLCASSLNPRQGSFYEQYFGPGTRLTVT.

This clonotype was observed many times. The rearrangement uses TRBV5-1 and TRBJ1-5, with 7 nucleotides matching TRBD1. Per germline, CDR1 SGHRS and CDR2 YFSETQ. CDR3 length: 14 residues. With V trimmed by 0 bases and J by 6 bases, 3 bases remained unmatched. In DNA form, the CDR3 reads TGCGCCAGCAGCTTGGGGGACAGAAGTCAGCCCCAGCATTTT. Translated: CASSLGDRSQPQHF.

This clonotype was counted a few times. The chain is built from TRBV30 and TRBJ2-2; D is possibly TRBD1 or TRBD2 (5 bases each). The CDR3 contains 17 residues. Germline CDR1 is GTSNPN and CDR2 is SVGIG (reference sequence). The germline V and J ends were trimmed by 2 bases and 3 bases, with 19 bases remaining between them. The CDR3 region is CAWSTGLAGTDTGELFF. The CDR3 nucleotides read TGTGCCTGGAGTACCGGGCTGGCCGGGACGGACACCGGGGAGCTGTTTTTT.

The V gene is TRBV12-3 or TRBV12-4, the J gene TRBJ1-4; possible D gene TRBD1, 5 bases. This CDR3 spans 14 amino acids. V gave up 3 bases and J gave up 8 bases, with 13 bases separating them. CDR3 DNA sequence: TGTGCCAGCAGTTTCGGCGGGACGTCCGAAAAACTGTTTTTT. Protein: CASSFGGTSEKLFF.

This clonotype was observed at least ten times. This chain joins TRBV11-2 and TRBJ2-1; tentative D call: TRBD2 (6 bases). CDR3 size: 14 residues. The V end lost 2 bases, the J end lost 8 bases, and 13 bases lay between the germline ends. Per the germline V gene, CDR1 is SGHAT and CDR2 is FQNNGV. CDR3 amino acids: CASSLLMRRDEQFF. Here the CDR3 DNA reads TGTGCCAGCAGCTTACTTATGCGGAGGGATGAGCAGTTCTTC.

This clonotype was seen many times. The CDR3 reads CASSRGLATGELFF. The CDR3 coding sequence is TGTGCCAGCAGTAGGGGGCTAGCAACCGGGGAGCTGTTTTTT. The rearrangement uses TRBV28 and TRBJ2-2; 7 nucleotides match TRBD1. The CDR3 has 14 residues. Trimming at V came to 5 bases and at J to 5 bases, leaving 5 bases not matched to a gene. Germline values: CDR1 MDHEN, CDR2 SYDVKM.

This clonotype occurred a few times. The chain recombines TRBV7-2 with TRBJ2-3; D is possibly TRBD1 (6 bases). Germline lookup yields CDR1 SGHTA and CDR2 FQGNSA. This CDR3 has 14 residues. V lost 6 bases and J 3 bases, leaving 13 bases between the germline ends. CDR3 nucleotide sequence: TGTGCCAGCAGTCCTCGACAGGCGACAGATACGCAGTATTTT. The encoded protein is CASSPRQATDTQYF.

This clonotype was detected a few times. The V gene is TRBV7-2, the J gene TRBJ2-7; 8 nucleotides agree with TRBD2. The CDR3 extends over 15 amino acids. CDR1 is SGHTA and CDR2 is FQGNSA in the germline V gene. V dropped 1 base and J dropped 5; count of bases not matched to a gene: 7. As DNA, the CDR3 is TGTGCCAGCAGCTTAGAGGGGACTAGTGCCAACGAGCAGTACTTC. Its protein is CASSLEGTSANEQYF.

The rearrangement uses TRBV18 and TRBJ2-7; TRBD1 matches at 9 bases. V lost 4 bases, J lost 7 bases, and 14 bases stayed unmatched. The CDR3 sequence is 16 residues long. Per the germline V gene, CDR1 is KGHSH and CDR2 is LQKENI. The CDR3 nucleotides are TGTGCCAGCTCACTCCCGGGACAGGGCGTAGCTGGAGAGCAGTACTTC. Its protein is CASSLPGQGVAGEQYF.

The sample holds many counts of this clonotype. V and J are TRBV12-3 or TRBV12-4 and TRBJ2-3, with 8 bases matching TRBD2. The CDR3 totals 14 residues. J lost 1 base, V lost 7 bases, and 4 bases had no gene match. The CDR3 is CASNKAGGTDTQYF. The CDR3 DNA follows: TGTGCCAGCAATAAAGCGGGAGGCACAGATACGCAGTATTTT.

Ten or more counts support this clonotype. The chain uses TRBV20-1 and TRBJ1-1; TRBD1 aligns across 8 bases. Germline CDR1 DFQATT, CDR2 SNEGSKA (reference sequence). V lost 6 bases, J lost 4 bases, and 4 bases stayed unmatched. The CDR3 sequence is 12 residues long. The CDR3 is CSALTGGTEAFF. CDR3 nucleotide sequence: TGCAGTGCGCTTACAGGGGGCACTGAAGCTTTCTTT.

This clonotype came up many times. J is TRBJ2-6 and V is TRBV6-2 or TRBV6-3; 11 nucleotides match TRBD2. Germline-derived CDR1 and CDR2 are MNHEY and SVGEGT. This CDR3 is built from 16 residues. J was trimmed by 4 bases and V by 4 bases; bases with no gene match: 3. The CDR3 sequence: CASSSGLADGANVLTF. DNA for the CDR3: TGTGCCAGCAGTTCGGGACTAGCGGACGGGGCCAACGTCCTGACTTTC.

The CDR3 sequence is CASTNAGVGNTEAFF. CDR3 in DNA: TGTGCCAGCACGAACGCCGGGGTTGGGAACACTGAAGCTTTCTTT. This chain joins TRBV6-8 and TRBJ1-1; unclear D gene. The CDR3 runs 15 residues. Germline assignment: CDR1 MNHGY and CDR2 SAAAGT. The V end lost 7 bases, the J end lost 1 base, and 16 bases lay between the germline ends.